This T cell receptor beta chain was sequenced in a study of cytomegalovirus exposure and HLA in healthy donors. Study summary: As released early, the data held 75 million to 90 million unique TCRs from HLA-typed donors. Study-wide points: In a later analysis, V- and J-gene trimming of beta chains associated with a DCLRE1C missense variant, replicated independently. Some highly shared sequence variants likely arose as a pipeline artifact.

The PCR was carried out with 60 Vbeta primers and 13 Jbeta primers. Profiling relied on immunoSEQ multiplex PCR, and the TCRdb table lists in-frame clones only, not all of them. The repertoire has 60,000 to 100,000 clones, around 79% of them found once; the top ten carry about 5.5%. Note on this clone: Its target is not known.

The sequence was collected from a male donor in good health and CMV-seropositive. The sample consisted of PBMCs.

Here the CDR3 reads CASSPQDTGQALEQYF. In nucleotides, the CDR3 is TGTGCCAGCTCACCACAAGACACGGGACAGGCGTTAGAGCAGTACTTC. The chain has TRBV18 and TRBJ2-7, with 8 bases matching TRBD1. V lost 1 base and J lost 7; bases outside the gene matches: 12. Looked up from germline, CDR1 is KGHSH and CDR2 is LQKENI. The CDR3 extends over 16 amino acids.